This T cell receptor beta chain was retrieved from a study of early T cells in non-severe SARS-CoV-2 infection. Study conclusions and caveats: Comparison of clonotypes with VDJdb favored anti-spike CD8 responses while missing private and CD4 specificities.

The CDR3 contains 12 residues. Germline V gene sequence: CDR1 SGHRS, CDR2 YFSETQ. Trimming took off 6 bases at V and 5 bases at J, with 9 bases between the two ends. TCRdb reprocessed the 5' RACE reads via MiXCR and lists one record per CDR3 protein. The sample comprises approximately 80,000 distinct CDR3 sequences, roughly 12% of which are singletons, and around 3.6% rests with the top ten. This clonotype occurred a few times. What it binds is unknown. The sequenced material came from whole blood. The TCR comes from an adult who was a healthcare worker with PCR-confirmed SARS-CoV-2 infection or an uninfected control (not recorded which). V usage is TRBV5-1 and J usage is TRBJ2-1; D is ambiguous. In DNA, the CDR3 is TGCGCCAGCAACAACCTAGACAATGAGCAGTTCTTC. Amino acid sequence: CASNNLDNEQFF.